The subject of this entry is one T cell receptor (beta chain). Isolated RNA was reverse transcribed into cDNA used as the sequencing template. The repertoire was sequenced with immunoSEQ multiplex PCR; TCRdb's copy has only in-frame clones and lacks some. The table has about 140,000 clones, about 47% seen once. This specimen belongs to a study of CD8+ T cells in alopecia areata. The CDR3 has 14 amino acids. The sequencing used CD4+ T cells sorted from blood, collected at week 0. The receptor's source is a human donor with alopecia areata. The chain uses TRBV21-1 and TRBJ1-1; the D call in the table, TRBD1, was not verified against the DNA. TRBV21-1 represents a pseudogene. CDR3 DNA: TGTGCCAGCAGCAAAGGTGGCAGGGACACTGAAGCTTTCTTT. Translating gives CASSKGGRDTEAFF.